The 13 T cell receptor beta chains presented below share a single source sample, sequenced in a study of blood T cell repertoires in COVID-19. Libraries were prepared by immunoSEQ multiplex PCR; TCRdb keeps only in-frame clonotypes and omits some of them. The sample records approximately 100,000 clones, about 85% being singletons. Sequenced: peripheral blood. Source of these receptors: a human donor in a cohort sampled during active COVID-19.

The gene calls are TRBV28 and TRBJ2-3; 9 bases align to TRBD2. The V segment lost 1 base and the J segment 1 base; nucleotides outside the gene matches: 12. CDR3 length: 19 amino acids. Germline V gene data show CDR1 as MDHEN and CDR2 as SYDVKM. The DNA for the CDR3 is TGTGCCAGCAGTTTATTTGCGCGGGGGGGCCGAGTCGGCACAGATACGCAGTATTTT. Translating it yields CASSLFARGGRVGTDTQYF.

The chain joins TRBV5-1 to TRBJ2-1, with 9 bases matching TRBD2. The CDR3 sequence is 14 residues long. The V and J ends lost 6 bases and 4 bases, in that order; junction bases with no gene match: 5. Germline-derived CDR1 and CDR2 are SGHRS and YFSETQ. The CDR3 loop reads CASKASGDYNEQFF. CDR3 bases: TGCGCCAGCAAAGCTAGCGGGGATTACAATGAGCAGTTCTTC.

In DNA form, the CDR3 reads TGTGCCAGCAGGGTTCGCGGGATGGGCACCGGGGAGCTGTTTTTT. Translating it yields CASRVRGMGTGELFF. The V gene is TRBV6-5, the J gene TRBJ2-2; possibly TRBD2 for D (6 bases). CDR1 MNHEY and CDR2 SVGAGI come from the germline V gene. This CDR3 is built from 15 residues. Between the trimmed V and J ends, which lost 6 bases and 4 bases, there was a span of 15 bases.

The chain recombines TRBV4-2 with TRBJ2-7; weak D call: TRBD2 (5 bases). This CDR3 spans 15 amino acids. Trimming left V 0 bases short and J 0 bases short, with 9 bases between. Germline CDR1 is LGHNA and CDR2 is YNFKEQ. The CDR3, as DNA: TGTGCCAGCAGCCAAGAGGTAGGAGGCTCCTACGAGCAGTACTTC. It specifies CASSQEVGGSYEQYF.

V usage is TRBV6-7 and J usage is TRBJ2-5; 9 bases map to TRBD1. TRBV6-7 is sorted into the ORF group, with uncertain function. This CDR3 is built from 16 residues. V was clipped by 0 bases and J by 4 bases; unmatched bases: 6. The CDR3 protein is CASSYSIGQGRETQYF. CDR3 bases: TGTGCCAGCAGTTACTCGATCGGACAGGGGCGAGAGACCCAGTACTTC.

This clone was observed a handful of times. This sequence joins TRBV18 and TRBJ2-2; D not certain. Germline loops: CDR1 KGHSH, CDR2 LQKENI. Trimming removed 3 bases at V and 5 bases at J, with 7 bases between. This CDR3 region has 13 residues. CDR3 coding DNA: TGTGCCAGCTCACCGAGCAGGACCGGGGAGCTGTTTTTT. This codes for CASSPSRTGELFF.

The chain recombines TRBV7-3 with TRBJ2-7; 12 nucleotides line up with TRBD1. Germline V CDR1 and CDR2: SGHTA, FQGTGA. V dropped 5 bases and J dropped 3; count of bases not matched to a gene: 5. There are 15 residues in the CDR3. The CDR3 nucleotides are TGTGCCAGCAGCGCAGGGACAGGGGGCGGCTACGAGCAGTACTTC. This translates into CASSAGTGGGYEQYF.

With respect to this clone: This CDR3 is also generated by other DNA sequences in the sample. The rearrangement links TRBV5-1 to TRBJ2-1, with 8 bases aligning to TRBD2. V was pared by 1 base and J by 3 bases, with 0 bases of the junction left unmatched. Germline assignment: CDR1 SGHRS and CDR2 YFSETQ. The CDR3 spans 14 residues. The CDR3 here is CASSLSGSYNEQFF. For the CDR3, the DNA is TGCGCCAGCAGCTTGAGCGGGAGCTACAATGAGCAGTTCTTC.

The chain combines TRBV27 with TRBJ2-6, with D possibly being TRBD1 (6 bases). From germline, CDR1 is MNHEY and CDR2 SMNVEV (reference sequence). V was shortened by 4 bases and J by 2 bases, with 15 bases between the two germline ends. The CDR3 has 17 residues. Here the CDR3 reads CASSSVDSLTGANVLTF. The CDR3 coding sequence is TGTGCCAGCAGTTCTGTGGACAGCTTAACTGGGGCCAACGTCCTGACTTTC.

This chain links TRBV19 with TRBJ2-1; D is possibly TRBD2 (5 bases). The CDR3 consists of 13 residues. V lost 2 bases and J lost 8, with 10 bases in between. The V gene's germline CDR1 is LNHDA and CDR2 SQIVND (reference sequence). The CDR3 DNA reads TGTGCCAGTAGTATATTGGAGGCGGATGAGCAGTTCTTC. Translation: CASSILEADEQFF.

The rearrangement uses TRBV7-2 and TRBJ1-6; 7 nucleotides line up with TRBD1. Trimming took 6 bases from V and 5 from J; bases not matched to a gene: 10. Looked up from germline, CDR1 is SGHTA and CDR2 is FQGNSA. The CDR3 has 16 residues. The CDR3 is CASSLQPGTDNSPLHF. The CDR3 region has the DNA TGTGCCAGCAGTCTCCAGCCCGGGACAGATAATTCACCCCTCCACTTT.

CDR3: CASSIAGAYEQYF. Written as DNA, the CDR3 is TGTGCCAGCAGCATAGCGGGGGCCTACGAGCAGTACTTC. This chain links TRBV11-2 with TRBJ2-7; 9 bases are shared with TRBD2. Germline CDR1 reads SGHAT; CDR2 reads FQNNGV. Unmatched junction bases numbered 1, after V lost 5 bases and J lost 2 bases. The CDR3 is 13 residues long.

The chain has TRBV27 and TRBJ1-2; 8 nucleotides align to TRBD1. V lost 4 bases, J lost 4 bases, and 2 bases stayed unmatched. CDR1 and CDR2 from the germline V gene are MNHEY and SMNVEV (reference sequence). CDR3 length: 13 amino acids. As DNA, the CDR3 is TGTGCCAGCAGTTCGGACAGGGTCTATGGCTACACCTTC. Its translation is CASSSDRVYGYTF.